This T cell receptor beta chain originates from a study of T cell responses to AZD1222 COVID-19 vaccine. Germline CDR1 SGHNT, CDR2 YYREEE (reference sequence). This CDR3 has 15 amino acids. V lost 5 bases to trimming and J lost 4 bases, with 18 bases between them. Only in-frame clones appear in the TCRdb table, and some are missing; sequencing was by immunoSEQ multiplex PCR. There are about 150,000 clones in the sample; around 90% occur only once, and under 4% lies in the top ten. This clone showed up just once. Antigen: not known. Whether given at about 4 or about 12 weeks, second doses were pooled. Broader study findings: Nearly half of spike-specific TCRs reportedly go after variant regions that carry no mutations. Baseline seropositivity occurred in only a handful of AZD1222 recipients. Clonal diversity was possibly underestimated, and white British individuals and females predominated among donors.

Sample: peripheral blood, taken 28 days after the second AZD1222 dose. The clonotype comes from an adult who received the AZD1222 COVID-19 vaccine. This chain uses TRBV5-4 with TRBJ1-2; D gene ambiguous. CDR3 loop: CASRRWGPTPYGYTF. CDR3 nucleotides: TGTGCCAGCAGGCGGTGGGGTCCCACCCCCTATGGCTACACCTTC.